This T cell receptor (beta chain) was captured by sequencing in a study of technical replicates of blood from a few donors. V dropped 0 bases and J dropped 9; count of bases not matched to a gene: 10. Germline V gene lookup returns CDR1 GTSNPN and CDR2 SVGIG (reference sequence). There are 15 residues in the CDR3. Assay: immunoSEQ multiplex PCR; the TCRdb copy retains only in-frame clones and omits some. The sample has about 12,000 clones; approximately 95% are singletons. Specimen: PBMCs. The chain employs TRBV30 and TRBJ2-3, with 9 positions matching TRBD2. This receptor was obtained from a human donor in good health. CDR3 sequence (DNA): TGTGCCTGGAGTGTACCGGGTAGCGGGAGACCGACGCAGTATTTT. Protein sequence: CAWSVPGSGRPTQYF.